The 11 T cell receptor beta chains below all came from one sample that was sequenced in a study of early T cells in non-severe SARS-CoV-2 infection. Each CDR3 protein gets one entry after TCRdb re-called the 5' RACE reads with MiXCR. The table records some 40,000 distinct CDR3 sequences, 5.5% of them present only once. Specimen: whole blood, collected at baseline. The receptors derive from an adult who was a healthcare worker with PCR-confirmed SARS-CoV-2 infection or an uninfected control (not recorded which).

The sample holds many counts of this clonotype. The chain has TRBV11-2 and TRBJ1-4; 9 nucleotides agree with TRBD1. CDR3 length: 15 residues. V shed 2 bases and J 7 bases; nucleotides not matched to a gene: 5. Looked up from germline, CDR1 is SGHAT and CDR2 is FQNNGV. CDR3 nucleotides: TGTGCCAGCAGCTTATTTAGGACAGGGGCTGAAAAACTGTTTTTT. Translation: CASSLFRTGAEKLFF.

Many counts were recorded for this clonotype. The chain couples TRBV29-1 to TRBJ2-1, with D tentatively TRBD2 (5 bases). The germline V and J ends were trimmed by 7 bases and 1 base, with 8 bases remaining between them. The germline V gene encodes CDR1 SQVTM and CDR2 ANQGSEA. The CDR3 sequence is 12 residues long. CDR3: CSAPGSYNEQFF. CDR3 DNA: TGCAGCGCTCCGGGGTCCTACAATGAGCAGTTCTTC.

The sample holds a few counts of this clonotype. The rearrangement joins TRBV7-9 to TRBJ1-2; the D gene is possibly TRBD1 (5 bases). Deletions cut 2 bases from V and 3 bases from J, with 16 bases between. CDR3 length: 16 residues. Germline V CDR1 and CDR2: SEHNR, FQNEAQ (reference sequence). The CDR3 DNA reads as TGTGCCAGCAGCTTACCCCCCGGGGGGACTCACTATGGCTACACCTTC. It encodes CASSLPPGGTHYGYTF.

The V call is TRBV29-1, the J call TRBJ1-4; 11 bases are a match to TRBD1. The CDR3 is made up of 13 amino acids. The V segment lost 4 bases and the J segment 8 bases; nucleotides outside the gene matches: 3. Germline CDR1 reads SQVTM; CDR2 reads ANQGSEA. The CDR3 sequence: CSVGTGGVEKLFF. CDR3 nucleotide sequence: TGCAGCGTTGGGACAGGGGGCGTCGAAAAACTGTTTTTT. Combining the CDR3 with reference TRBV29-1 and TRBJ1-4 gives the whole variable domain SAVISQKPSRDICQRGTSLTIQCQVDSQVTMMFWYRQQPGQSLTLIATANQGSEATYESGFVIDKFPISRPNLTFSTLTVSNMSPEDSSIYLCSVGTGGVEKLFFGSGTQLSVL.

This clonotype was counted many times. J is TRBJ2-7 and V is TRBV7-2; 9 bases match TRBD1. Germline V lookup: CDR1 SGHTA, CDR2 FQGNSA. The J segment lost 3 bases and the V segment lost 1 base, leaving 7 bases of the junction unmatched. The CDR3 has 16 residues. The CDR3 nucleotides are TGTGCCAGCAGCTTAGAGCCGGGACAGGGCCGCTACGAGCAGTACTTC. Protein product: CASSLEPGQGRYEQYF.

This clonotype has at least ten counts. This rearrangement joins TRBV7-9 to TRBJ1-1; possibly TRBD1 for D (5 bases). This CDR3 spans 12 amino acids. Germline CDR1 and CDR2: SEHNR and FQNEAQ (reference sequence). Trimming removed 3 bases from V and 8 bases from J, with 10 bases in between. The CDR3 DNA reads TGTGCCAGCAGCTTGGGCGGGGGAGAAGCTTTCTTT. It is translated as CASSLGGGEAFF.

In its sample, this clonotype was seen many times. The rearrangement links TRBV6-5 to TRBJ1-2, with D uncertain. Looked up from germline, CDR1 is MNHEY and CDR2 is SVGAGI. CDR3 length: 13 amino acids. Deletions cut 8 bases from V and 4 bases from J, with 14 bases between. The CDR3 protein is CASGKDGVYGYTF. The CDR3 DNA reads TGTGCCAGCGGAAAAGACGGAGTCTATGGCTACACCTTC.

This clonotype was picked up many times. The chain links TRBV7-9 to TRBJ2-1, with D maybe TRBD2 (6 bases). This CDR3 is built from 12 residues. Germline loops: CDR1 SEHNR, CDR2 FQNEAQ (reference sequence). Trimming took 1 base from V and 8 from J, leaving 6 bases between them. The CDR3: CASSLVADEQFF. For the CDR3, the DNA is TGTGCCAGCAGCTTAGTAGCGGATGAGCAGTTCTTC.

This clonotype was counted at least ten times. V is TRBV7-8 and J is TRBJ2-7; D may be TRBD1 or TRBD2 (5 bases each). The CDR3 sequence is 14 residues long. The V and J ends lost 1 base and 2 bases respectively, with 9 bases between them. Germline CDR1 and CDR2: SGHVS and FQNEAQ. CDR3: CASSLGDVTYEQYF. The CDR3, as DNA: TGTGCCAGCAGCTTAGGGGACGTCACCTACGAGCAGTACTTC.

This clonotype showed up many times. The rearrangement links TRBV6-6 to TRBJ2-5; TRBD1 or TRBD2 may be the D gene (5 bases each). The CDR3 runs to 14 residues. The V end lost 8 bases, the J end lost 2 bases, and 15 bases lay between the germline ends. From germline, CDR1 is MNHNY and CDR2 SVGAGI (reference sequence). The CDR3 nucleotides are TGTGCCAGCCGAACCGGGACGCCTCAAGAGACCCAGTACTTC. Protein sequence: CASRTGTPQETQYF.

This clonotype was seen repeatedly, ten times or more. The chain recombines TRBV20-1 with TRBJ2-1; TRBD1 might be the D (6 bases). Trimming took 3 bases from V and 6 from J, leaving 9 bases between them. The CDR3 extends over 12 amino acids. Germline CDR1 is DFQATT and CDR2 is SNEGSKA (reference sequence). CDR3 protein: CSASRDTNEQFF. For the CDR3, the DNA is TGCAGTGCTAGCCGGGACACCAATGAGCAGTTCTTC.